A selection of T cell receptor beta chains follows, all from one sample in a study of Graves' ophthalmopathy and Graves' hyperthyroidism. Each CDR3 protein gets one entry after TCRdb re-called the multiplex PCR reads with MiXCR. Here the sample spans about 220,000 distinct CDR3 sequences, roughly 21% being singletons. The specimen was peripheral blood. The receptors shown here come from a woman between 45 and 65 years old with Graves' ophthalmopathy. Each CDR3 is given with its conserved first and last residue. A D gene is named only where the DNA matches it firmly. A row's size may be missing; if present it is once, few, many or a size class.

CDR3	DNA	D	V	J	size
CSARKFAAGQGGGYTF	TGCAGTGCTAGAAAATTCGCCGCTGGACAGGGAGGAGGCTACACCTTC	TRBD1	TRBV20-1	TRBJ1-2	.
CASREGDTIYF	TGTGCCAGCAGAGAGGGAGACACCATATATTTT	.	TRBV6-1	TRBJ1-3	.
CAISEVVQDTGELFF	TGTGCCATCAGTGAGGTGGTCCAAGACACCGGGGAGCTGTTTTTT	.	TRBV10-3	TRBJ2-2	many
CSARGNGEYNSPLHF	TGCAGTGCTAGGGGGAATGGAGAGTATAATTCACCCCTCCACTTT	.	TRBV20-1	TRBJ1-6	.
CASSLAQIYF	TGTGCCAGCAGTTTAGCCCAGATATATTTT	.	TRBV12-3/TRBV12-4	TRBJ1-3	few
CASSPIAGLAGAYEQYF	TGTGCCAGCAGCCCTATAGCGGGACTGGCGGGAGCCTACGAGCAGTACTTC	TRBD2	TRBV12-3/TRBV12-4	TRBJ2-7	.
CASSAGPVGEQYF	TGCGCCAGCAGCGCTGGTCCCGTGGGGGAGCAGTACTTC	.	TRBV5-1	TRBJ2-7	.
CASSGAGSGPYGYTF	TGTGCCAGCAGTGGAGCTGGGTCGGGTCCCTATGGCTACACCTTC	.	TRBV6-1	TRBJ1-2	once
CATSRAGGETQHF	TGTGCCACCAGCAGAGCGGGCGGGGAGACCCAGCATTTT	.	TRBV15	TRBJ1-5	once
CSARDRVDRGTGELFF	TGCAGTGCTAGAGATCGAGTCGATCGAGGAACTGGGGAGCTGTTTTTT	.	TRBV20-1	TRBJ2-2	.
CASNPSYPGTGEETQYF	TGTGCCAGCAATCCCAGCTACCCCGGGACAGGGGAAGAGACCCAGTACTTC	TRBD1	TRBV6-5	TRBJ2-5	many
CASSPPGSLTGELYF	TGTGCCAGTAGTCCGCCGGGCAGTCTCACCGGGGAGCTGTATTTT	.	TRBV19	TRBJ2-2	.
CASRRAQGDGYTF	TGCGCCAGCAGGCGGGCCCAGGGGGATGGCTACACCTTC	TRBD1	TRBV5-1	TRBJ1-2	few
CASSLRDPLFGQYF	TGTGCCAGCAGTCTCCGGGACCCGCTTTTCGGGCAGTACTTC	.	TRBV11-2	TRBJ2-7	many
CWAGDRDTGELFF	TGCTGGGCTGGGGACAGGGACACCGGGGAGCTGTTTTTT	TRBD1	TRBV20-1	TRBJ2-2	few
CASSLFASGEYEQYF	TGCGCCAGCAGCTTGTTCGCTAGCGGGGAATACGAGCAGTACTTC	TRBD2	TRBV5-1	TRBJ2-7	many
CASKRKAGGYNEQFF	TGTGCCAGCAAACGGAAAGCGGGAGGGTACAATGAGCAGTTCTTC	TRBD2	TRBV6-1	TRBJ2-1	many
CASTDGTAYNEQFF	TGTGCCAGCACAGACGGGACAGCTTACAATGAGCAGTTCTTC	TRBD1	TRBV12-3/TRBV12-4	TRBJ2-1	many
CASSYSALTLNTEAFF	TGTGCCAGCAGTTACTCGGCACTAACCCTGAACACTGAAGCTTTCTTT	.	TRBV6-5	TRBJ1-1	few
CASTALLADQETQYF	TGTGCCAGCACCGCCCTACTAGCGGACCAAGAGACCCAGTACTTC	TRBD2	TRBV12-3/TRBV12-4	TRBJ2-5	few
CASRQGAHEQYF	TGTGCCAGCAGACAGGGGGCCCACGAGCAGTACTTC	TRBD1	TRBV28	TRBJ2-7	many
CASSLDLSSPLHF	TGTGCCAGCAGCCTAGATCTTTCCTCACCCCTCCACTTT	.	TRBV12-3/TRBV12-4	TRBJ1-6	.
CASSPGRPTPETQYF	TGTGCCAGCAGCCCGGGACGGCCAACTCCTGAGACCCAGTACTTC	.	TRBV7-8	TRBJ2-5	many
CASKLRTGIIYEQYF	TGCGCCAGCAAACTTAGGACAGGGATAATCTACGAGCAGTACTTC	TRBD1	TRBV5-1	TRBJ2-7	many
CSARVGGNDEQYF	TGCAGTGCTAGAGTCGGGGGAAACGACGAGCAGTACTTC	.	TRBV20-1	TRBJ2-7	many
CASSTLAGGPTGELLF	TGTGCCAGCAGTACCCTAGCGGGAGGGCCTACCGGGGAGCTGCTTTTT	TRBD2	TRBV12-3/TRBV12-4	TRBJ2-2	many
CASSPAGRTEAFF	TGTGCCAGCTCACCTGCGGGAAGGACTGAAGCTTTCTTT	.	TRBV18	TRBJ1-1	many
CASTLMAGGYGYTF	TGTGCCAGTACCCTCATGGCAGGGGGATATGGCTACACCTTC	TRBD1	TRBV19	TRBJ1-2	many
CASRARALPRRETQYF	TGTGCCAGCAGGGCAAGGGCACTACCGAGGCGAGAGACCCAGTACTTC	.	TRBV2	TRBJ2-5	many
CASSGFGGLLGAGELFF	TGTGCCAGCAGCGGATTTGGGGGTTTGTTGGGCGCCGGGGAGCTGTTTTTT	.	TRBV12-3/TRBV12-4	TRBJ2-2	many
CASSFRRGANYGYTF	TGTGCCAGCAGTTTCAGACGGGGAGCTAACTATGGCTACACCTTC	.	TRBV12-3/TRBV12-4	TRBJ1-2	many
CASSQDFTTDAHLSYEQYF	TGCGCCAGCAGCCAAGATTTCACGACCGACGCCCACCTCTCCTACGAGCAGTACTTC	.	TRBV4-1	TRBJ2-7	.
CASSSQPGEPQHF	TGTGCCAGCAGCTCCCAGCCGGGGGAGCCCCAGCATTTT	.	TRBV13	TRBJ1-5	.
CSARVGLAGVTGELFF	TGCAGTGCTAGGGTTGGACTAGCGGGAGTCACCGGGGAGCTGTTTTTT	TRBD2	TRBV20-1	TRBJ2-2	many
CASSPTLVPVGYTF	TGTGCCAGCAGCCCTACCCTTGTTCCGGTTGGCTACACCTTC	.	TRBV5-5	TRBJ1-2	many
CASSVGFIAGGDTGELFF	TGTGCCAGCAGCGTAGGATTCATAGCGGGAGGGGACACCGGGGAGCTGTTTTTT	TRBD2	TRBV9	TRBJ2-2	.
CATSDLQMDYGYTF	TGTGCCACCAGTGATTTGCAGATGGACTATGGCTACACCTTC	.	TRBV24-1	TRBJ1-2	many
CSASRGEYEQYF	TGCAGTGCTAGCCGGGGAGAATACGAGCAGTACTTC	.	TRBV20-1	TRBJ2-7	.
CASSQTTGYTF	TGTGCCAGCAGCCAGACCACAGGCTACACCTTC	.	TRBV3-1	TRBJ1-2	.
CASSLNPRSGGEETQYF	TGTGCCAGCAGCCTCAATCCAAGAAGCGGAGGAGAAGAGACCCAGTACTTC	.	TRBV9	TRBJ2-5	many
CASSNPWTGAYEQYF	TGTGCCAGCAGCAACCCCTGGACAGGCGCCTACGAGCAGTACTTC	TRBD1	TRBV7-2	TRBJ2-7	.
CSARAQDRVHEQYF	TGCAGTGCTAGAGCCCAGGACAGGGTACACGAGCAGTACTTC	TRBD1	TRBV20-1	TRBJ2-7	few
CASSQVDVDTEAFF	TGCGCCAGCAGCCAAGTTGACGTAGACACTGAAGCTTTCTTT	.	TRBV4-1	TRBJ1-1	many
CATSRDNYGYTF	TGTGCCACCAGCAGGGATAACTATGGCTACACCTTC	.	TRBV15	TRBJ1-2	many
CASSEGSLETQYF	TGTGCCAGCAGCGAAGGGAGTCTAGAGACCCAGTACTTC	.	TRBV7-2	TRBJ2-5	many
CASSYSSSGEAFF	TGTGCCAGCAGTTACTCCAGTTCCGGTGAAGCTTTCTTT	.	TRBV6-2/TRBV6-3	TRBJ1-1	.
CASSYSRDGQPQHF	TGTGCCAGCAGTTACTCTCGGGATGGGCAGCCCCAGCATTTT	.	TRBV6-5	TRBJ1-5	many
CASSPGQRVVGGYTF	TGTGCCAGCTCACCAGGACAGCGCGTAGTTGGTGGCTACACCTTC	.	TRBV18	TRBJ1-2	few
CSAGPSPSGTQYF	TGCAGTGCAGGACCCTCGCCGTCCGGGACCCAGTACTTC	.	TRBV20-1	TRBJ2-5	many
CASKQGPSSGNTIYF	TGTGCCAGCAAGCAGGGCCCCTCGTCTGGAAACACCATATATTTT	.	TRBV12-3/TRBV12-4	TRBJ1-3	.
CASSEEWRETRTGELFF	TGTGCCAGCAGTGAAGAATGGCGGGAGACACGCACCGGGGAGCTGTTTTTT	TRBD2	TRBV6-1	TRBJ2-2	many
CSVPTGYGYTF	TGCAGCGTACCCACGGGGTACGGCTACACCTTC	.	TRBV29-1	TRBJ1-2	many
CASSFSGGYGANVLTF	TGTGCCAGCAGTTTTTCAGGGGGCTATGGGGCCAACGTCCTGACTTTC	TRBD1	TRBV28	TRBJ2-6	few
CASRADSPDEQYF	TGTGCCAGCAGAGCAGACAGCCCTGACGAGCAGTACTTC	.	TRBV2	TRBJ2-7	many
CASSLPLGGDTEAFF	TGTGCCAGCAGCTTACCCCTGGGGGGGGACACTGAAGCTTTCTTT	.	TRBV7-9	TRBJ1-1	many
CASSRPRGGRETQYF	TGTGCCAGCAGCCGCCCCCGGGGGGGTAGAGAGACCCAGTACTTC	TRBD2	TRBV12-3/TRBV12-4	TRBJ2-5	.
CSARDITSGSSYNEQFF	TGCAGTGCTAGAGATATCACTAGCGGGAGCTCCTACAATGAGCAGTTCTTC	TRBD2	TRBV20-1	TRBJ2-1	many
CASSQETPGRPWNEQYF	TGTGCCAGCAGCCAAGAAACCCCGGGTAGGCCTTGGAACGAGCAGTACTTC	.	TRBV3-1	TRBJ2-7	few
CASSSTETTYYEQYF	TGTGCCAGCAGCTCGACGGAGACTACCTACTACGAGCAGTACTTC	.	TRBV7-8	TRBJ2-7	many
CSGGVGAGQETQYF	TGCAGCGGAGGGGTGGGCGCGGGGCAAGAGACCCAGTACTTC	.	TRBV29-1	TRBJ2-5	.